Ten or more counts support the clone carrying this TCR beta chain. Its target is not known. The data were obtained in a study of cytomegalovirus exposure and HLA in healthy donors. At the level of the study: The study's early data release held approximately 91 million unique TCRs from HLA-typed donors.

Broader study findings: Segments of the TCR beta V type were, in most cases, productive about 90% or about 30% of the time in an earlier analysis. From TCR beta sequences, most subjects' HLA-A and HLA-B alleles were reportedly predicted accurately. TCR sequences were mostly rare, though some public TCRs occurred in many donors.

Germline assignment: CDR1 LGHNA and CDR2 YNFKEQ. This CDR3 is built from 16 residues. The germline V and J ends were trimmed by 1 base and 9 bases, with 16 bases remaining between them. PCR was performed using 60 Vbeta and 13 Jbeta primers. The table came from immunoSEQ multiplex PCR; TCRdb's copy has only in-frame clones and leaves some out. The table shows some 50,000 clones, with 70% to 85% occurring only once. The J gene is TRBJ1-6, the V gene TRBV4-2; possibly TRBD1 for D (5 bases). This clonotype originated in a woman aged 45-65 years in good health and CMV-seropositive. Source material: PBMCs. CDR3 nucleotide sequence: TGTGCCAGCAGCCAAGGGGTTGGGGGGGGTACTTCACCCCTCCACTTT. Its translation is CASSQGVGGGTSPLHF.